The text below deals with one TCR beta chain. Its antigen target is currently unknown. No quality values exist for individual bases; no much larger clone is one base distant. The data derive from a study of control samples from healthy donors and cancer patients (dated by TCRdb to about 2020). Library creation used the immunoSEQ multiplex PCR assay. TCRdb re-hosts the immuneACCESS table, in-frame sequences only. Its copies lack some clones; in the studies checked, an unresolved V gene accounts for under half of them, and the cause for the rest is not known. The sample table lists 100,000 to 150,000 clones, roughly 90% of them with a count of one. About 2.3% of the sample goes to the ten largest clones. Spanning cysteine to phenylalanine, the CDR3 consists of 16 amino acids. Only CDR3 DNA remains: 48 bases, in frame from the first base.

The chain is encoded by TRBV21-1 joined to TRBJ2-1; the table gives TRBD2 as D, unverified against the DNA. TRBV21-1 represents a pseudogene. The TCR was taken from a man in his forties in good health. Sequenced: blood. The CDR3 protein sequence reads: CASSQDQGSGDNEQFF. The DNA is TGTGCCAGCAGCCAGGACCAGGGGAGCGGGGACAATGAGCAGTTCTTC.